This T cell receptor beta chain came from a study of cytomegalovirus exposure and HLA in healthy donors. The study ran its PCR with 60 Vbeta and 13 Jbeta primers. Profiled with immunoSEQ multiplex PCR; TCRdb holds only in-frame clones, not every one. This table holds fewer than 250,000 clones, roughly 79% found once. CDR3 length: 21 amino acids. The J segment lost 8 bases and the V segment lost 1 base, leaving 21 bases of the junction unmatched. The germline gives CDR1 SGDLS, CDR2 YYNGEE. This clone was recorded once. Specimen: PBMCs. This clonotype was sampled from a male donor in good health and CMV-seronegative. This chain connects TRBV9 to TRBJ2-2; 12 bases map to TRBD2. The CDR3 here is CASSVTLGPNLPSGGAGELFF. The DNA of the CDR3 is TGTGCCAGCAGCGTAACGTTGGGTCCGAATCTACCTAGCGGGGGGGCTGGGGAGCTGTTTTTT.